Sequencing of this T cell receptor beta chain was carried out in a study of blood T cell repertoires in COVID-19 (dated by TCRdb to 2018 to 2020). A note on the overall study: Collaborator samples came from the United States, Italy and Spain and covered acute and convalescent phases of COVID-19. Deeply sampled blood TCRbeta repertoires from subjects exposed to, actively infected with, or recovered from COVID-19 were included in the dataset. The material from the prospective study consisted of cDNA or gDNA derived from T cells, B-cell-depleted T cells, or PBMCs. Where available, HLA class I and class II types were obtained from metadata supplied by the sample provider rather than from assay-based typing. The sample metadata nearly always contained a de-identified subject ID, COVID-19 status, age in years and sex. The samples were drawn from two sources: the first 160 participants of the ongoing ImmuneRACE study, and 950 to 1,500 subjects contributed by 6 global collaborators. The repertoires were made available in a free public database intended to serve as a resource for research on the immune response to SARS-CoV-2.

The CDR3 covers 13 residues, taking in both the cysteine and the phenylalanine. CDR3 DNA is the only sequence kept; it has 39 bases, read in frame from the first base. Trimming costs V 0 bases and J 4 bases, and their ends lie 6 bases apart. From a lookup of the germline V gene, CDR1 and CDR2 are ENHRY and SYGVKD. Participants in the prospective study were aged about 18 to 95 years, lived in 20 to 25 United States geographic areas, and enrolled through a virtual design. In the prospective study, participants were assigned to cohorts based on the clinical history participants reported in a screening survey and a study questionnaire. Mobile phlebotomists in the prospective study collected whole blood, serum and a nasopharyngeal or oropharyngeal swab from every participant. Participants in the prospective study had the option to provide additional blood draws and questionnaires over a roughly two-month period. Blood samples from the prospective study were shipped frozen or at room temperature prior to DNA extraction.

Remarks on this clone: The antigen this receptor binds is unknown. Per-base qualities were not stored, and no clone one base away is much larger. The sample contains more than one DNA sequence encoding this CDR3.

General study outcomes and caveats: The amount of clinical and demographic metadata varied by source and participant and was provided uncurated.

The immunoSEQ Assay, a bias-controlled multiplex PCR, was used to amplify TCRbeta CDR3 regions from genomic DNA. On the authors' methods: Within the assay, amplification of reference gene primers was used to estimate how many nucleated cells each sample contained. Sequence reads were collapsed and filtered to measure the absolute abundance of every unique TCRbeta CDR3 rearrangement. Productive Simpson clonality was computed per sample as the square root of Simpson's diversity index over productive rearrangements. Imported from immuneACCESS, the table was reduced by TCRdb to in-frame sequences with V and J called. These copies leave out some clones; in studies compared against another copy, an unresolved V gene accounts for under half, and the cause of the remainder is not known. Clone size and the V and J calls come from that table; the DNA yielded D and trimming. The sample contains 200,000 to 300,000 clones, about 90% of them found a single time. The top ten hold around 4% of the sample.

Specimen: PBMCs or T cells enriched from blood (not recorded which). The rearranged chain carries TRBV10-3 and TRBJ1-1; a weak D assignment points to TRBD1 (5 bases agree). The sequence was collected from a woman in her 30s with acute COVID-19. At the DNA level, the sequence is TGTGCCATCAGTGAGTCGGGGGGCACTGAAGCTTTCTTT. Its coded protein is CAISESGGTEAFF.